This TCR beta chain was captured in a study of T cell repertoires in cytomegalovirus infection. Notes on the study in general: Predominance within the ex vivo response was attributable to HLA-C-restricted CMV-specific TCR beta clonotypes.

In TCRdb, the reads were re-called with MiXCR into one record per CDR3 protein. The table shows some 320,000 distinct CDR3 sequences, with approximately 9.5% occurring only once. The germline CDR1 and CDR2 sequences are MNHEY and SVGEGT. V shed 2 bases and J shed 5 bases, with 7 bases lying between them. The CDR3 extends over 13 amino acids. Concerning this clonotype itself: Its antigen remains unknown.

This clonotype originated in a human donor in good health (CMV status not recorded). Some clones in this sample may be carry-over from other donors' samples. Input material: PBMCs. The chain uses TRBV6-2 or TRBV6-3 and TRBJ1-5; no clear D gene. The CDR3 reads CASSYNLHQPQHF. The CDR3 bases are TGTGCCAGCAGTTACAACCTCCATCAGCCCCAGCATTTT.